This T cell receptor beta chain was sequenced for a study of T cell responses to AZD1222 COVID-19 vaccine. Method: immunoSEQ multiplex PCR; TCRdb's copy keeps in-frame clones and lacks some. The sample holds 200,000 to 300,000 clones, approximately 95% seen once. The V end lost 3 bases, the J end lost 7 bases, and 16 bases lay between the germline ends. The CDR3 sequence is 16 residues long. From germline, CDR1 is LNHDA and CDR2 SQIVND (reference sequence). The chain joins TRBV19 to TRBJ1-6, with D hard to call. Specimen: peripheral blood, collected on day 0 of AZD1222 vaccination. The clonotype originates from an adult in good health. CDR3 nucleotide sequence: TGTGCCAGTAGTATCCGGCGGGGTCCCTCGAATTCACCCCTCCACTTT. It yields the protein CASSIRRGPSNSPLHF.